The rows below give T cell receptor beta chains drawn from one sample of a study of post-analysis software for immune sequencing data. Each CDR3 protein is one row after TCRdb ran MiXCR on the PCR reads. The sample includes about 820,000 distinct CDR3 sequences, around 53% of them seen just once. The sequenced sample was blood. The source is a girl aged 5-17 years with multiple sclerosis. The CDR3 runs from the conserved cysteine through the conserved F or W. The order of the fields is V gene, D gene, clone size, J gene, CDR3 protein, CDR3 DNA. The D gene is left open where the match is weak. A clone size is listed for some rows: how often the clone was seen (once, few, many), or a class if it is expanded.

v_gene: TRBV6-6
d_gene: TRBD1
abundance: NA
j_gene: TRBJ2-4
CDR3aa: CASSYLGQVNIQYF
CDR3nt: TGTGCCAGCAGTTACTTGGGACAGGTCAACATTCAGTACTTC

v_gene: TRBV11-1
d_gene: TRBD2
abundance: NA
j_gene: TRBJ2-1
CDR3aa: CASSLASGMNEQFF
CDR3nt: TGTGCCAGCAGCTTAGCTAGCGGGATGAATGAGCAGTTCTTC

v_gene: TRBV18
d_gene: NA
abundance: once
j_gene: TRBJ1-2
CDR3aa: CASSPNIGVGGGYTF
CDR3nt: TGTGCCAGCTCACCAAATATCGGAGTCGGGGGAGGCTACACCTTC

v_gene: TRBV20-1
d_gene: NA
abundance: NA
j_gene: TRBJ2-1
CDR3aa: CSARKGISYNEQFF
CDR3nt: TGCAGTGCTAGAAAGGGAATCTCCTACAATGAGCAGTTCTTC

v_gene: TRBV5-1
d_gene: TRBD1
abundance: NA
j_gene: TRBJ2-7
CDR3aa: CASSPTGSPNLPYEQYF
CDR3nt: TGCGCCAGCAGCCCGACAGGGTCCCCAAACCTACCCTACGAGCAGTACTTC

v_gene: TRBV12-3/TRBV12-4
d_gene: TRBD1
abundance: NA
j_gene: TRBJ1-2
CDR3aa: CASSSWTGEDYGYTF
CDR3nt: TGTGCCAGCAGTTCTTGGACAGGGGAGGACTATGGCTACACCTTC

v_gene: TRBV5-1
d_gene: NA
abundance: NA
j_gene: TRBJ2-1
CDR3aa: CASSLEGGAYNEQFF
CDR3nt: TGCGCCAGCAGCTTGGAGGGGGGGGCGTACAATGAGCAGTTCTTC

v_gene: TRBV29-1
d_gene: NA
abundance: NA
j_gene: TRBJ2-7
CDR3aa: CSAAEDTGSYEQYF
CDR3nt: TGCAGCGCCGCGGAGGACACCGGCTCCTACGAGCAGTACTTC

v_gene: TRBV9
d_gene: NA
abundance: few
j_gene: TRBJ2-5
CDR3aa: CASSVERGYRETQYF
CDR3nt: TGTGCCAGCAGCGTAGAGAGGGGATACAGGGAGACCCAGTACTTC

v_gene: TRBV29-1
d_gene: NA
abundance: NA
j_gene: TRBJ2-7
CDR3aa: CSVASGDEQYF
CDR3nt: TGCAGCGTTGCAAGTGGGGACGAGCAGTACTTC

v_gene: TRBV27
d_gene: TRBD1
abundance: few
j_gene: TRBJ2-4
CDR3aa: CASSRTGTEKNIQYF
CDR3nt: TGTGCCAGCAGTCGGACCGGGACAGAGAAAAACATTCAGTACTTC

v_gene: TRBV9
d_gene: NA
abundance: NA
j_gene: TRBJ2-3
CDR3aa: CASSVDTSTDTQYF
CDR3nt: TGTGCCAGCAGCGTAGATACTAGCACAGATACGCAGTATTTT

v_gene: TRBV6-6
d_gene: TRBD2
abundance: NA
j_gene: TRBJ2-7
CDR3aa: CASSYSGTSPYEQYF
CDR3nt: TGTGCCAGCAGTTACAGTGGGACTAGCCCATACGAGCAGTACTTC

v_gene: TRBV5-6
d_gene: NA
abundance: NA
j_gene: TRBJ2-3
CDR3aa: CASSLGTQLNTDTQYF
CDR3nt: TGTGCCAGCAGCCTCGGGACTCAACTTAACACAGATACGCAGTATTTT

v_gene: TRBV4-1
d_gene: NA
abundance: few
j_gene: TRBJ1-2
CDR3aa: CASSQTSNLGYGYTF
CDR3nt: TGCGCCAGCAGCCAAACCTCTAACCTCGGCTATGGCTACACCTTC

v_gene: TRBV15
d_gene: NA
abundance: few
j_gene: TRBJ2-7
CDR3aa: CGTSLGRGIEQYF
CDR3nt: TGTGGCACCAGCCTAGGGAGAGGGATCGAGCAGTACTTC

v_gene: TRBV12-3/TRBV12-4
d_gene: NA
abundance: NA
j_gene: TRBJ1-4
CDR3aa: CASSFGGASNEKLFF
CDR3nt: TGTGCCAGCAGTTTTGGGGGGGCGTCTAATGAAAAACTGTTTTTT

v_gene: TRBV14
d_gene: NA
abundance: NA
j_gene: TRBJ2-5
CDR3aa: CASSAHTRRETQYF
CDR3nt: TGTGCCAGCAGCGCGCATACCAGGCGGGAGACCCAGTACTTC

v_gene: TRBV6-5
d_gene: TRBD1
abundance: NA
j_gene: TRBJ2-2
CDR3aa: CASSYMTGFTGELFF
CDR3nt: TGTGCCAGCAGTTACATGACAGGGTTCACCGGGGAGCTGTTTTTT

v_gene: TRBV5-1
d_gene: TRBD1
abundance: NA
j_gene: TRBJ1-1
CDR3aa: CASSPRGHTEAFF
CDR3nt: TGCGCCAGTAGCCCCAGGGGGCACACTGAAGCTTTCTTT

v_gene: TRBV7-3
d_gene: NA
abundance: NA
j_gene: TRBJ1-1
CDR3aa: CASSAQVGTEAFF
CDR3nt: TGTGCCAGCAGCGCCCAGGTGGGCACTGAAGCTTTCTTT

v_gene: TRBV7-2
d_gene: NA
abundance: few
j_gene: TRBJ2-3
CDR3aa: CASSGNRGTDTQYF
CDR3nt: TGTGCCAGCAGCGGCAACAGGGGCACAGATACGCAGTATTTT

v_gene: TRBV7-3
d_gene: NA
abundance: NA
j_gene: TRBJ2-1
CDR3aa: CASSHARSSYNEQFF
CDR3nt: TGTGCCAGCAGCCATGCGCGGAGCTCCTACAATGAGCAGTTCTTC

v_gene: TRBV20-1
d_gene: TRBD2
abundance: NA
j_gene: TRBJ2-7
CDR3aa: CSARVGTSGSYEQYF
CDR3nt: TGCAGTGCTAGAGTTGGGACTAGCGGGAGCTACGAGCAGTACTTC

v_gene: TRBV7-3
d_gene: TRBD2
abundance: NA
j_gene: TRBJ2-1
CDR3aa: CASSLWGPSGLRSSYNEQFF
CDR3nt: TGTGCCAGCAGCTTATGGGGTCCTAGCGGGCTCCGGAGCTCCTACAATGAGCAGTTCTTC

v_gene: TRBV30
d_gene: NA
abundance: few
j_gene: TRBJ2-6
CDR3aa: CAWSPPYFGGANVRTF
CDR3nt: TGTGCCTGGAGTCCCCCGTATTTTGGTGGGGCCAACGTCCGGACTTTC

v_gene: TRBV11-2
d_gene: TRBD2
abundance: NA
j_gene: TRBJ2-1
CDR3aa: CASSPWRGLSEQFF
CDR3nt: TGTGCCAGCAGCCCTTGGCGGGGGTTGAGTGAGCAGTTCTTC

v_gene: TRBV10-3
d_gene: TRBD1
abundance: NA
j_gene: TRBJ1-1
CDR3aa: CAIGDRTGNEAFF
CDR3nt: TGTGCCATCGGGGACAGGACAGGCAATGAAGCTTTCTTT

v_gene: TRBV20-1
d_gene: NA
abundance: NA
j_gene: TRBJ1-5
CDR3aa: CSARARHDRSAQPQHF
CDR3nt: TGCAGTGCTAGAGCCAGACATGATCGGAGTGCTCAGCCCCAGCATTTT

v_gene: TRBV12-3/TRBV12-4
d_gene: TRBD1
abundance: NA
j_gene: TRBJ2-4
CDR3aa: CASSRGTGTNIQYF
CDR3nt: TGTGCCAGCAGTCGGGGGACAGGGACAAACATTCAGTACTTC

v_gene: TRBV7-6
d_gene: NA
abundance: NA
j_gene: TRBJ2-1
CDR3aa: CASSLPSDEQFF
CDR3nt: TGTGCCAGCAGCCTGCCGTCGGATGAGCAGTTCTTC

v_gene: TRBV9
d_gene: NA
abundance: NA
j_gene: TRBJ2-7
CDR3aa: CASSPKLTGSTYEQYF
CDR3nt: TGTGCCAGCAGCCCGAAATTGACAGGATCTACCTACGAGCAGTACTTC

v_gene: TRBV5-1
d_gene: TRBD1
abundance: once
j_gene: TRBJ1-2
CDR3aa: CASSHGTGGNYGYTF
CDR3nt: TGCGCCAGCAGCCACGGGACAGGGGGTAACTATGGCTACACCTTC

v_gene: TRBV7-9
d_gene: NA
abundance: NA
j_gene: TRBJ2-7
CDR3aa: CASSLVAASYEQYF
CDR3nt: TGTGCCAGCAGCTTAGTGGCTGCCTCCTACGAGCAGTACTTC

v_gene: TRBV9
d_gene: NA
abundance: NA
j_gene: TRBJ2-7
CDR3aa: CASSVGDSHYEQYF
CDR3nt: TGTGCCAGCAGCGTAGGTGATAGCCACTACGAGCAGTACTTC

v_gene: TRBV7-7
d_gene: TRBD2
abundance: NA
j_gene: TRBJ2-7
CDR3aa: CASSLLVRIAGIEGEQYF
CDR3nt: TGTGCTAGCAGCTTGCTAGTCCGAATAGCGGGAATAGAAGGCGAGCAGTACTTC

v_gene: TRBV7-2
d_gene: NA
abundance: few
j_gene: TRBJ2-4
CDR3aa: CASSHPADGAKNIQYF
CDR3nt: TGTGCCAGCAGCCATCCAGCGGATGGGGCCAAAAACATTCAGTACTTC

v_gene: TRBV6-5
d_gene: NA
abundance: NA
j_gene: TRBJ1-2
CDR3aa: CASSRGGETGYTF
CDR3nt: TGTGCCAGCAGTCGTGGGGGGGAGACAGGCTACACCTTC

v_gene: TRBV15
d_gene: NA
abundance: few
j_gene: TRBJ2-1
CDR3aa: CATSRELTPYNEQFF
CDR3nt: TGTGCCACCAGCAGGGAATTGACACCTTACAATGAGCAGTTCTTC

v_gene: TRBV5-1
d_gene: NA
abundance: few
j_gene: TRBJ2-7
CDR3aa: CASSHAPGGASYEQYF
CDR3nt: TGCGCCAGCAGCCATGCACCCGGGGGCGCGTCCTACGAGCAGTACTTC

v_gene: TRBV7-3
d_gene: NA
abundance: NA
j_gene: TRBJ2-7
CDR3aa: CASSLKAGSSEQYF
CDR3nt: TGTGCCAGCAGCTTAAAGGCCGGGAGTTCCGAGCAGTACTTC

v_gene: TRBV3-1
d_gene: TRBD2
abundance: NA
j_gene: TRBJ2-1
CDR3aa: CASSQVGLAGGPSYNEQFF
CDR3nt: TGTGCCAGCAGCCAAGTGGGACTAGCGGGAGGGCCCTCCTACAATGAGCAGTTCTTC

v_gene: TRBV20-1
d_gene: TRBD1
abundance: NA
j_gene: TRBJ1-2
CDR3aa: CSALTGVRGYGYTF
CDR3nt: TGCAGTGCTCTCACAGGGGTCCGAGGGTATGGCTACACCTTC

v_gene: TRBV10-3
d_gene: TRBD1
abundance: NA
j_gene: TRBJ2-6
CDR3aa: CAISEGTGGPPGANVLTF
CDR3nt: TGTGCCATCAGTGAGGGGACAGGGGGTCCTCCTGGGGCCAACGTCCTGACTTTC

v_gene: TRBV7-2
d_gene: NA
abundance: once
j_gene: TRBJ2-7
CDR3aa: CASSLHPTYEQYF
CDR3nt: TGTGCCAGCAGCTTACACCCGACCTACGAGCAGTACTTC

v_gene: TRBV20-1
d_gene: NA
abundance: once
j_gene: TRBJ2-5
CDR3aa: CSALDRLKETQYF
CDR3nt: TGCAGTGCTTTGGACAGACTGAAAGAGACCCAGTACTTC

v_gene: TRBV3-1
d_gene: NA
abundance: NA
j_gene: TRBJ2-7
CDR3aa: CASSQTEVGSVGEQYF
CDR3nt: TGTGCCAGCAGCCAAACCGAGGTTGGATCGGTGGGCGAGCAGTACTTC

v_gene: TRBV6-1
d_gene: NA
abundance: few
j_gene: TRBJ2-3
CDR3aa: CASSQVSNTQYF
CDR3nt: TGTGCCAGCAGCCAGGTTTCAAATACGCAGTATTTT

v_gene: TRBV4-2
d_gene: TRBD1
abundance: few
j_gene: TRBJ1-2
CDR3aa: CASSQDLRTGGLNYGYTF
CDR3nt: TGTGCCAGCAGCCAAGATCTCAGGACAGGGGGTTTAAACTATGGCTACACCTTC

v_gene: TRBV9
d_gene: NA
abundance: NA
j_gene: TRBJ2-1
CDR3aa: CASMQGYNEQFF
CDR3nt: TGTGCCAGCATGCAGGGATACAATGAGCAGTTCTTC

v_gene: TRBV20-1
d_gene: NA
abundance: many
j_gene: TRBJ2-5
CDR3aa: CSARDLRPGETQYF
CDR3nt: TGCAGTGCTAGAGATCTCAGGCCGGGGGAGACCCAGTACTTC